A single sample is the source of the 14 T cell receptor beta chains below, sequenced in a study of blood T cell repertoires in COVID-19. The method was immunoSEQ multiplex PCR; TCRdb's version includes in-frame clones alone and lacks a portion of them. The sample carries around 260,000 clones, 65% to 90% recorded once. The specimen was peripheral blood. Source of these receptors: a young man with active or convalescent COVID-19.

V gene TRBV6-5 combines with J gene TRBJ1-6; D remains unclear. Per the germline V gene, CDR1 is MNHEY and CDR2 is SVGAGI. The CDR3 spans 14 residues. V was cut by 8 bases and J by 11 bases, with 19 bases left in between. DNA for the CDR3: TGTGCCAGCCGGAGTAGCGTCGGTCAGCCACCCCTCCACTTT. This gives the protein CASRSSVGQPPLHF.

This chain links TRBV11-3 with TRBJ2-4, with TRBD1 identical over 8 bases. The V and J ends lost 6 bases and 0 bases, in that order; junction bases with no gene match: 10. Germline V gives CDR1 SGHNT, CDR2 YENEEA. The CDR3 runs to 17 residues. For the CDR3, the DNA is TGTGCCAGCAGGTGGACAGGGCTCCTTTCAGCCAAAAACATTCAGTACTTC. This translates into CASRWTGLLSAKNIQYF.

The count of this clone is one. This chain connects TRBV18 to TRBJ1-2; D possibly corresponds to TRBD1 (5 bases). The ends were cut back, 0 bases at V and 3 bases at J, with 8 bases in the middle. This CDR3 is 14 amino acids long. Germline assignment: CDR1 KGHSH and CDR2 LQKENI. The CDR3 DNA is TGTGCCAGCTCACCACCAGGGGTCGACTATGGCTACACCTTC. The encoded protein is CASSPPGVDYGYTF.

This clone was seen a handful of times. The V gene is TRBV7-9, the J gene TRBJ1-2; D is undetermined. The CDR3 spans 14 residues. With 3 bases removed from V and 1 base from J, the gap between germline ends came to 9 bases. Germline V gives CDR1 SEHNR, CDR2 FQNEAQ (reference sequence). CDR3 DNA sequence: TGTGCCAGCAGCTTTGCGCAAAATAACTATGGCTACACCTTC. Translation gives CASSFAQNNYGYTF.

This clone came up once. The rearrangement joins TRBV30 to TRBJ1-6; D is perhaps TRBD1 (5 bases). The CDR3 is 14 amino acids. V lost 2 bases, J lost 7 bases, and 12 bases lay in between. The germline V gene encodes CDR1 GTSNPN and CDR2 SVGIG (reference sequence). This CDR3 is CAWSSGQGNSPLHF. CDR3 in DNA: TGTGCCTGGAGTTCAGGTCAGGGAAATTCACCCCTCCACTTT.

This clone was seen once. The chain carries TRBV13 and TRBJ2-1, with 9 bases identical to TRBD2. The CDR3 is 18 residues long. V dropped 5 bases and J dropped 5; count of bases not matched to a gene: 16. CDR1 is PRHDT and CDR2 is FYEKMQ in the germline V gene (reference sequence). CDR3: CASSQITVAGAYNNEQFF. DNA of the CDR3: TGTGCCAGCAGCCAGATAACCGTAGCGGGGGCCTATAACAATGAGCAGTTCTTC.

The chain carries TRBV30 and TRBJ1-6; 9 nucleotides agree with TRBD1. CDR3 size: 15 residues. Per germline, CDR1 GTSNPN and CDR2 SVGIG (reference sequence). V lost 2 bases to trimming and J lost 7 bases; unmatched junction nucleotides: 6. CDR3 sequence reads: CAWSRTGGANSPLHF. The CDR3 DNA reads as TGTGCCTGGAGTAGAACAGGGGGCGCGAATTCACCCCTCCACTTT.

The gene calls are TRBV19 and TRBJ2-1; maybe TRBD2 (5 bases). CDR3 size: 13 residues. Germline assignment: CDR1 LNHDA and CDR2 SQIVND (reference sequence). Trimming removed 8 bases from V and 0 bases from J, with 8 bases in between. CDR3 bases: TGTGCCAGTTCGGGAAGCTCCTACAATGAGCAGTTCTTC. Translated: CASSGSSYNEQFF. The whole variable domain, filled in from reference TRBV19 and TRBJ2-1, reads DGGITQSPKYLFRKEGQNVTLSCEQNLNHDAMYWYRQDPGQGLRLIYYSQIVNDFQKGDIAEGYSVSREKKESFPLTVTSAQKNPTAFYLCASSGSSYNEQFFGPGTRLTVL.

The rearrangement uses TRBV3-1 (or the pseudogene TRBV3-2) and TRBJ2-7; TRBD1 aligns across 9 bases. The CDR3 has 15 amino acids. Germline V gives CDR1 LGHDT, CDR2 YNNKEL (reference sequence). V shed 0 bases, J shed 5 bases, and the junction held 5 bases outside the gene matches. CDR3 amino acids: CASSQDGQGLNEQYF. The CDR3 DNA reads as TGTGCCAGCAGCCAAGACGGACAGGGGCTAAACGAGCAGTACTTC.

The chain uses TRBV27 and TRBJ1-5, with D hard to call. The length of the CDR3 is 13 residues. V was trimmed by 6 bases and J by 4 bases, leaving 10 bases between them. Germline V gene lookup returns CDR1 MNHEY and CDR2 SMNVEV (reference sequence). The DNA of the CDR3 is TGTGCCAGCAGCATACACCCGAATCAGCCCCAGCATTTT. Translation: CASSIHPNQPQHF.

The rearrangement uses TRBV19 and TRBJ1-1; no firm D call. V was shortened by 7 bases and J by 5 bases, with 11 bases between the two germline ends. This CDR3 spans 12 amino acids. Germline V gene sequence: CDR1 LNHDA, CDR2 SQIVND (reference sequence). For the CDR3, the DNA is TGTGCCAGTATCCGCGGTAGGACTGAAGCTTTCTTT. Translated: CASIRGRTEAFF.

The chain recombines TRBV6-6 with TRBJ2-2; TRBD2 might be the D (6 bases). Trimming left V 5 bases short and J 0 bases short, with 10 bases between. Germline assignment: CDR1 MNHNY and CDR2 SVGAGI (reference sequence). The CDR3 is 15 amino acids. CDR3 in DNA: TGTGCCAGCAGTGGGGGGACGGCGAACACCGGGGAGCTGTTTTTT. It yields the protein CASSGGTANTGELFF.

The CDR3 sequence is CATAEAGGGCEQYF. The DNA for the CDR3 is TGTGCTACCGCGGAGGCAGGGGGCGGTTGCGAGCAGTACTTC. The rearrangement uses TRBV21-1 and TRBJ2-7; TRBD1, as called in the table, went unchecked against the DNA. TRBV21-1 corresponds to a pseudogene. The CDR3 runs 14 residues.

The genes are TRBV7-3 and TRBJ2-1; 9 nucleotides agree with TRBD1. Germline values: CDR1 SGHTA, CDR2 FQGTGA. V shed 5 bases and J 3 bases; nucleotides not matched to a gene: 5. This CDR3 region has 15 residues. The CDR3 sequence: CASSRTGGVYNEQFF. The CDR3 DNA reads as TGTGCCAGCAGCCGTACAGGGGGCGTCTACAATGAGCAGTTCTTC.